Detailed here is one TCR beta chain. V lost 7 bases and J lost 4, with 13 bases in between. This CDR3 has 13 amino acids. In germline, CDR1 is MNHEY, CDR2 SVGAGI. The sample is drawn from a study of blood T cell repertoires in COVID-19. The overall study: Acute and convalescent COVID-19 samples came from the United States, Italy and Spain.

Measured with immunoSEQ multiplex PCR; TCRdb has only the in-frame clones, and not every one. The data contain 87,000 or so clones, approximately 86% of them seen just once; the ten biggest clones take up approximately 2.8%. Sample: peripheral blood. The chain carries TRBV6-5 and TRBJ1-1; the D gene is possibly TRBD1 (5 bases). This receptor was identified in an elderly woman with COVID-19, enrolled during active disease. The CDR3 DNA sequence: TGTGCCAGCAAGGAGGGGTTTGGCACTGAAGCTTTCTTT. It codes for CASKEGFGTEAFF.